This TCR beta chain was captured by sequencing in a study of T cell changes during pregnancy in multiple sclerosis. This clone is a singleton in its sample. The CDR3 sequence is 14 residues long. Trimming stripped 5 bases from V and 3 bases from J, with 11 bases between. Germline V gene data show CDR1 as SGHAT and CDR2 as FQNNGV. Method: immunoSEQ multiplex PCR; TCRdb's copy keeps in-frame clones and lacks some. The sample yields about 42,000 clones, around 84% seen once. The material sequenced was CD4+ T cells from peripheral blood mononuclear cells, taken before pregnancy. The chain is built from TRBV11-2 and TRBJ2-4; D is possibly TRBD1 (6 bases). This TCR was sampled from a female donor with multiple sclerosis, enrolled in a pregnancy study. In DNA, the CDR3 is TGTGCCAGCAGCGCAAGGACAGTCAAAAACATTCAGTACTTC. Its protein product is CASSARTVKNIQYF.